This record looks at one T cell receptor (beta chain) sequence and its context. Deletions cut 5 bases from V and 12 bases from J, with 17 bases between. Per the germline V gene, CDR1 is SGHAT and CDR2 is FQNNGV. The CDR3 consists of 12 residues. Clones were read by immunoSEQ multiplex PCR, and TCRdb kept only the in-frame ones, dropping some. The sample carries 400,000 to 450,000 clones, around 90% recorded once. The data derive from a study of control samples from healthy donors and cancer patients. The source material was PBMCs. V and J are TRBV11-2 and TRBJ2-7, with D perhaps TRBD1 (6 bases). This receptor was taken from a man aged 35 to 55 with head and neck cancer. This CDR3 is CASSQGQLKRYF. Written as DNA, the CDR3 is TGTGCCAGCAGCCAAGGACAGCTTAAACGGTACTTC.